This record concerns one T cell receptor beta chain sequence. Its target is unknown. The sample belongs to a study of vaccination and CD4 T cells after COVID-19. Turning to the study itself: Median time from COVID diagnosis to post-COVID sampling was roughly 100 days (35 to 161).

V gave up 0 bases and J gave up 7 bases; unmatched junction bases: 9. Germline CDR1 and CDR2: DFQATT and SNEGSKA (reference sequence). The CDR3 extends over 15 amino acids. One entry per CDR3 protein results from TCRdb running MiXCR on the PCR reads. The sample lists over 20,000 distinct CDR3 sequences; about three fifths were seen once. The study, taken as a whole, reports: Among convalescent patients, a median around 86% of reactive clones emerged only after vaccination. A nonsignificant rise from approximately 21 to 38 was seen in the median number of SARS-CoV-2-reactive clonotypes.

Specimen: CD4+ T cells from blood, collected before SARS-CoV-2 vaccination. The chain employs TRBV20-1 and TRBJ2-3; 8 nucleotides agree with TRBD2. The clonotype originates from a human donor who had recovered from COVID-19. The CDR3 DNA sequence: TGCAGTGCTAGAGAAGGAGCGGGAGATCTAAATACGCAGTATTTT. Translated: CSAREGAGDLNTQYF.